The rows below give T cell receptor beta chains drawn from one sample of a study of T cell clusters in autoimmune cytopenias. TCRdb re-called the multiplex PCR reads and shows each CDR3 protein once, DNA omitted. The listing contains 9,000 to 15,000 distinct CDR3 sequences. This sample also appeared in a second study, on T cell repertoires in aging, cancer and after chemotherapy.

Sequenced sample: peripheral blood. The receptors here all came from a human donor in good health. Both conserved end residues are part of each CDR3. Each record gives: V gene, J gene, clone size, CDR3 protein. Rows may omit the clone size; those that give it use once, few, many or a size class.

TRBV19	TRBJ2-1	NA	CASSISGGAFNEQFF
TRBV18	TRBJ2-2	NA	CASSPRQRNTGELFF
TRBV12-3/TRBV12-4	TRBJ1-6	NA	CASSSQGLRSPLHF
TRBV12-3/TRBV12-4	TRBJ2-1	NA	CASSFGTGSYNEQFF
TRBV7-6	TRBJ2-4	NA	CASSTDGNIQYF
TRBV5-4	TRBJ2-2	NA	CASSLSRQGAGELFF
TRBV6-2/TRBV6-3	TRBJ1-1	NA	CASSKDRAYTEAFF
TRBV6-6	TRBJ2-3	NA	CASSYGLKRGGSTDTQYF
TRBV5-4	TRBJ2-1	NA	CASSSGGPYNEQFF
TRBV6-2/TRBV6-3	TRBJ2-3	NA	CASSFVQSTDTQYF
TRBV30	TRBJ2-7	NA	CAWRRSRQGVDEQYF
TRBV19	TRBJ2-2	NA	CASSARDKQTGELFF
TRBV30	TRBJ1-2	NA	CAWRRPPSGYTF
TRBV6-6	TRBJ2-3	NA	CASTDRALAGGRTDTQYF
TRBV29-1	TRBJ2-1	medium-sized	CSVVAQGTYNEQFF
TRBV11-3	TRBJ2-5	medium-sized	CASTYRGYAETQYF
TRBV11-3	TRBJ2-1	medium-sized	CASSLGNGGNEQFF
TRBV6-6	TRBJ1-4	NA	CASIRQGTNEKLFF
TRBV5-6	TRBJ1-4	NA	CASSRGGPGTNEKLFF
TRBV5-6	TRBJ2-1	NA	CASSHRTNDNEQFF
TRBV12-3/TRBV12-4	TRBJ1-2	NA	CASSKWAGHGYTF
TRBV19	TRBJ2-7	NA	CASRLTGVRYEQYF
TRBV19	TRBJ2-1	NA	CASSILFSGGSSYNEQFF
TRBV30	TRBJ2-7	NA	CAWSRLAGGDEQYF
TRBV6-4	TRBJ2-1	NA	CASSEGRHNYNEQFF
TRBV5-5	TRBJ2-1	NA	CASSLGGTGGWDEQFF
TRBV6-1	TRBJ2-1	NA	CASTDWAGMTYNEQFF
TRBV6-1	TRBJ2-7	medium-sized	CASRLGGSYEQYF
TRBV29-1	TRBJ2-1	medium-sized	CSDIQASSYNEQFF
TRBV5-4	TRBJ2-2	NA	CASSRPGQGGDGELFF
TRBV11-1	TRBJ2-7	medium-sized	CASSLGGKGYEQYF
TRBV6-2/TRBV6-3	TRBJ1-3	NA	CASSYRAGSGNTIYF
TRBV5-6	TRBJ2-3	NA	CASSYSGTQYF
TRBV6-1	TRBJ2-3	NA	CASATAIDGDTQYF
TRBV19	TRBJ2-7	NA	CATRGPSYEQYF